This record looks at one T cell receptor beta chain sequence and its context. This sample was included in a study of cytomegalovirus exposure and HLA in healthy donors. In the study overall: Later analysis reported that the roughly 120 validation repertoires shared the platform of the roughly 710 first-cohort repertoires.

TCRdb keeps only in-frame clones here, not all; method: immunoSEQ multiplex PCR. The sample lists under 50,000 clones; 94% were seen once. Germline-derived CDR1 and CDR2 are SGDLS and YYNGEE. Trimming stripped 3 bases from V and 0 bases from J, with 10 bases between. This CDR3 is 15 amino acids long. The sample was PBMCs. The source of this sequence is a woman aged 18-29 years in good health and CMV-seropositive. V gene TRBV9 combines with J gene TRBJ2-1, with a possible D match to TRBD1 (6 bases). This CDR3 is CASSAQGSSYNEQFF. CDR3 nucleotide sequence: TGTGCCAGCAGCGCACAGGGCAGCTCCTACAATGAGCAGTTCTTC.